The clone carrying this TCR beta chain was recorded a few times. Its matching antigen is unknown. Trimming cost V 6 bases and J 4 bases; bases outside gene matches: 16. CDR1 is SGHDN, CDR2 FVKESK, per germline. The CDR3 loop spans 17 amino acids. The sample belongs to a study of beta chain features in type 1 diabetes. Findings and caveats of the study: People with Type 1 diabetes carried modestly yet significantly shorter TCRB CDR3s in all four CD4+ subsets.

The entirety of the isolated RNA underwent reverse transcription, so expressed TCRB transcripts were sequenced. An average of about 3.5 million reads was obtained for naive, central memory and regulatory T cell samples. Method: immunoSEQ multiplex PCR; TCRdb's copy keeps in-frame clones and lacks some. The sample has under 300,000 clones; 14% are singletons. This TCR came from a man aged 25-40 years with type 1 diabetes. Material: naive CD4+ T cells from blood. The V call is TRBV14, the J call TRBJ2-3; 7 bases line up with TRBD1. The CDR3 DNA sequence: TGTGCCAGCAGTCTTACCGGGGACAGAAAAGGTGCAGATACGCAGTATTTT. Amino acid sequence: CASSLTGDRKGADTQYF.